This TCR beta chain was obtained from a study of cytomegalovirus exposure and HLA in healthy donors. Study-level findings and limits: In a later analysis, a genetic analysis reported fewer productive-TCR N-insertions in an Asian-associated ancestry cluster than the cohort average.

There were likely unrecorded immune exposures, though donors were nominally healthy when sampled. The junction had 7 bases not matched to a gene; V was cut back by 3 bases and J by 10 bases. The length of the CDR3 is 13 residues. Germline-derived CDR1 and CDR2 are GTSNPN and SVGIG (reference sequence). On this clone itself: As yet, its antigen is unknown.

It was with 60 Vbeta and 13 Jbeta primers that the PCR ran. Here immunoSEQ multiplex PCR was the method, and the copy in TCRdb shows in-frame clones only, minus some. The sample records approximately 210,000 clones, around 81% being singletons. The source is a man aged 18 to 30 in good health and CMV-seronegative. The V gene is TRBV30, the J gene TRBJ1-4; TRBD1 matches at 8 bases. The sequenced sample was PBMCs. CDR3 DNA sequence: TGTGCCTGGAGGGGACAGGTCTATGGAAAACTGTTTTTT. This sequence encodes CAWRGQVYGKLFF.